The present entry profiles one T cell receptor beta chain with its context. These data belong to a study of Ad26.COV2.S vaccination and SARS-CoV-2 variants. The treatment denotes: roughly 20 received Ad26.COV2.S at low or high dose, single or two shots; several received placebo; per-sample allocation not given. Sampling took place 63 days after the first vaccine or placebo injection. Profiled with immunoSEQ multiplex PCR; TCRdb holds only in-frame clones, not every one. This repertoire shows 350,000 to 500,000 clones, less than 95% found once; its top ten account for less than 5.5%. The sequenced sample was peripheral blood, obtained in a trial of Ad26.COV2.S vaccine versus placebo. The clonotype was recovered from a person between 18 and 60 years old who received the Ad26.COV2.S COVID-19 vaccine or a placebo.

The CDR3 here is CASTSARTDTQYF. CDR3 in DNA: TGTGCCAGTACATCGGCCCGCACAGATACGCAGTATTTT. J is TRBJ2-3 and V is TRBV6-5, with no clear D. Trimming took off 9 bases at V and 1 base at J, with 11 bases between the two ends. The CDR3 covers 13 residues. The germline V gene encodes CDR1 MNHEY and CDR2 SVGAGI.